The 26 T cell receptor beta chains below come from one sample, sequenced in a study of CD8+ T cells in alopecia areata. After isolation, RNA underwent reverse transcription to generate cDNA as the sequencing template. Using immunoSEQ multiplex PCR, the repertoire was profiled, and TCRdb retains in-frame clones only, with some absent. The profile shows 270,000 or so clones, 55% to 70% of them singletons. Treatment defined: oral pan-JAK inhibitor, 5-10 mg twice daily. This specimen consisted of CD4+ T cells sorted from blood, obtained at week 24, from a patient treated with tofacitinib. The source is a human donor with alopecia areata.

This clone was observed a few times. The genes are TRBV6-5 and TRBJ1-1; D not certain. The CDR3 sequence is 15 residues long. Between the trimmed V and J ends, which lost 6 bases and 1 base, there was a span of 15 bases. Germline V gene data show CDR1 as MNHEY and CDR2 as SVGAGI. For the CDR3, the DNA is TGTGCCAGCAGCCACTACCTGGGAGGGAACACTGAAGCTTTCTTT. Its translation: CASSHYLGGNTEAFF.

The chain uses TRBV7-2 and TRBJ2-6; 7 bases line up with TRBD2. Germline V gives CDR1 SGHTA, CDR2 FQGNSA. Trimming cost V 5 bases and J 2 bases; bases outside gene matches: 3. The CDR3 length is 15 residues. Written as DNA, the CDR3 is TGTGCCAGCAGCCAGGGAGGGGCTGGGGCCAACGTCCTGACTTTC. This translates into CASSQGGAGANVLTF.

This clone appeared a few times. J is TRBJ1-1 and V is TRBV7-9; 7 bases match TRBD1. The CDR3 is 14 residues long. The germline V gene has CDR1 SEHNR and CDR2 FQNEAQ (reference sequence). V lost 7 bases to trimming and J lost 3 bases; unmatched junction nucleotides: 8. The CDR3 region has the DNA TGTGCCAGCACCCGACTTGGGACAGACACTGAAGCTTTCTTT. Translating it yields CASTRLGTDTEAFF. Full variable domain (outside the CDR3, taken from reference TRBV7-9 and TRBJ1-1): DTGVSQNPRHKITKRGQNVTFRCDPISEHNRLYWYRQTLGQGPEFLTYFQNEAQLEKSRLLSDRFSAERPKGSFSTLEIQRTEQGDSAMYLCASTRLGTDTEAFFGQGTRLTVV.

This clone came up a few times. CDR3 sequence: CAWSAPWGERETEAFF. CDR3 DNA: TGTGCCTGGAGTGCCCCCTGGGGGGAGCGGGAAACTGAAGCTTTCTTT. V is TRBV30 and J is TRBJ1-1, with TRBD1 as a possible D gene (5 bases). Germline V gene sequence: CDR1 GTSNPN, CDR2 SVGIG (reference sequence). This CDR3 region has 16 residues. V was clipped by 1 base and J by 5 bases, with 20 bases between them.

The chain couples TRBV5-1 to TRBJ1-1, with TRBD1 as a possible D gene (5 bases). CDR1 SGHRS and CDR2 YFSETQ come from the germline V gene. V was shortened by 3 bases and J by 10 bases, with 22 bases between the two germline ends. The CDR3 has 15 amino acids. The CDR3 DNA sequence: TGCGCCAGCAGCTCCGCGGGGAGGGGCGAACGGGCAGCTTTCTTT. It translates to CASSSAGRGERAAFF.

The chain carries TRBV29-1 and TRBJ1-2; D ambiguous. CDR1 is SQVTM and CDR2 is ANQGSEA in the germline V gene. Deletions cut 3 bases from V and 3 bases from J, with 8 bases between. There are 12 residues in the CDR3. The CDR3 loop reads CSVEAAHYGYTF. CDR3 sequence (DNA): TGCAGCGTTGAGGCAGCCCACTATGGCTACACCTTC.

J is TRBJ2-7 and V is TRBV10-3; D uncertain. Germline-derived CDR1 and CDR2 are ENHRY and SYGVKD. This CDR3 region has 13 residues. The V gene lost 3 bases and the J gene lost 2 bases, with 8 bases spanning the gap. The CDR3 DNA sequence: TGTGCCATCAGTGATCTCAGGACCTACGAGCAGTACTTC. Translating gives CAISDLRTYEQYF.

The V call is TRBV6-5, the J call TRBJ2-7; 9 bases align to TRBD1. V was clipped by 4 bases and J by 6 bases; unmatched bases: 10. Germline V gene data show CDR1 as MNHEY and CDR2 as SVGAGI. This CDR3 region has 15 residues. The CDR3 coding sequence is TGTGCCAGCAGTTCTTGGACAGGGGTACTTGGCGAGCAGTACTTC. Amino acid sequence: CASSSWTGVLGEQYF.

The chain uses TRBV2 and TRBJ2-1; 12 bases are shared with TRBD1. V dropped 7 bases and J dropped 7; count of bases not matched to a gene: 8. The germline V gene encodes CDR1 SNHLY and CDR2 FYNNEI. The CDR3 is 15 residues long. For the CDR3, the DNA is TGTGCCAGCAATACGGGACAGGGGGCCCGGAATGAGCAGTTCTTC. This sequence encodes CASNTGQGARNEQFF. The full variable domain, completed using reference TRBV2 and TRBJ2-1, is EPEVTQTPSHQVTQMGQEVILRCVPISNHLYFYWYRQILGQKVEFLVSFYNNEISEKSEIFDDQFSVERPDGSNFTLKIRSTKLEDSAMYFCASNTGQGARNEQFFGPGTRLTVL.

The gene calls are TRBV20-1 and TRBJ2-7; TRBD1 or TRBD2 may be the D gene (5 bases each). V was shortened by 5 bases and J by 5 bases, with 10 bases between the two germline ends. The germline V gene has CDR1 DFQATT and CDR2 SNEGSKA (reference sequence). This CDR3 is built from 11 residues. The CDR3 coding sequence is TGCAGTGCTGGGACGGATGACGAGCAGTACTTC. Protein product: CSAGTDDEQYF.

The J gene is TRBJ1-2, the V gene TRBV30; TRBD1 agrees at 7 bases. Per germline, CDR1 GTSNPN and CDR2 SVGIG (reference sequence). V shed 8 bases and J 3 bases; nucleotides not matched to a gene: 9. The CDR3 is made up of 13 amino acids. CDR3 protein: CAGSQGSHYGYTF. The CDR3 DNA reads TGTGCCGGGTCACAGGGGTCCCACTATGGCTACACCTTC. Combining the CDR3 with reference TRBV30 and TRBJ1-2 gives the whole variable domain SQTIHQWPATLVQPVGSPLSLECTVEGTSNPNLYWYRQAAGRGLQLLFYSVGIGQISSEVPQNLSASRPQDRQFILSSKKLLLSDSGFYLCAGSQGSHYGYTFGSGTRLTVV.

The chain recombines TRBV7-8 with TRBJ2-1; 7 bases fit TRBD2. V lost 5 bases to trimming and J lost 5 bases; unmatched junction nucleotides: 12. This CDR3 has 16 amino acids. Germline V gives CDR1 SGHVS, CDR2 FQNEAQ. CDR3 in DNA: TGTGCCAGCAGCCCCATCTTTGGGAGGGTTCACAATGAGCAGTTCTTC. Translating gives CASSPIFGRVHNEQFF.

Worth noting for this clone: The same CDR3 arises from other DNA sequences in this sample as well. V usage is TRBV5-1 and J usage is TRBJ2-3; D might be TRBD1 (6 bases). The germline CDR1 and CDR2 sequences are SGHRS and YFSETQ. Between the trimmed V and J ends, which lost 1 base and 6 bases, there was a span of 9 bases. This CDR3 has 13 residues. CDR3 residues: CASSLRQGDTQYF. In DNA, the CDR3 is TGCGCCAGCAGCTTGCGCCAGGGGGATACGCAGTATTTT.

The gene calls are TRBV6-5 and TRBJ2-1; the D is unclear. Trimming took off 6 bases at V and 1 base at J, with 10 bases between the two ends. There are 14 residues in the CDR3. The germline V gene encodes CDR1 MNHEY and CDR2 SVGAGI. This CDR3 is CASSSRPSYNEQFF. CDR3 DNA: TGTGCCAGCAGCTCTCGTCCTTCCTACAATGAGCAGTTCTTC.

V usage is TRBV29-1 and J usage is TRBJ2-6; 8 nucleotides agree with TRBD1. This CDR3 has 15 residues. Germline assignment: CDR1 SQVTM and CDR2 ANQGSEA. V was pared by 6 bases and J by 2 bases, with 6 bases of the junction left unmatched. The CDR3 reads CSVRQGLAGANVLTF. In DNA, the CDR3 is TGCAGCGTACGACAGGGGCTAGCTGGGGCCAACGTCCTGACTTTC.

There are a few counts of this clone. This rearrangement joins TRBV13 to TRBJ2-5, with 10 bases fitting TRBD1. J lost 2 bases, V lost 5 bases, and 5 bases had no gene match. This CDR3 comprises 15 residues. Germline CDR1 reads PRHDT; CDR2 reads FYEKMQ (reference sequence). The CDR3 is CASSARDRGQETQYF. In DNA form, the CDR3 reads TGTGCCAGCAGCGCCCGGGACAGGGGACAAGAGACCCAGTACTTC.

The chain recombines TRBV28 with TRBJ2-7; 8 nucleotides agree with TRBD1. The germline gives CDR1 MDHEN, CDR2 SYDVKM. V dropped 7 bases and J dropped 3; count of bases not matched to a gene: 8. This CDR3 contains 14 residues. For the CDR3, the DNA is TGTGCCAGCACTCGGACAGGGATCTACTACGAGCAGTACTTC. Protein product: CASTRTGIYYEQYF. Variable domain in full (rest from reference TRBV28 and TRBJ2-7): DVKVTQSSRYLVKRTGEKVFLECVQDMDHENMFWYRQDPGLGLRLIYFSYDVKMKEKGDIPEGYSVSREKKERFSLILESASTNQTSMYLCASTRTGIYYEQYFGPGTRLTVT.

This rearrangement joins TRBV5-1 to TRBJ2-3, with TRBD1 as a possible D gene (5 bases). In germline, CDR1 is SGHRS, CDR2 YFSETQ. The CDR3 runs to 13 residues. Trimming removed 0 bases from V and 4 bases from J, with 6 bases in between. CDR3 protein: CASSLEGADTQYF. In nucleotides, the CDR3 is TGCGCCAGCAGCTTGGAAGGGGCAGATACGCAGTATTTT.

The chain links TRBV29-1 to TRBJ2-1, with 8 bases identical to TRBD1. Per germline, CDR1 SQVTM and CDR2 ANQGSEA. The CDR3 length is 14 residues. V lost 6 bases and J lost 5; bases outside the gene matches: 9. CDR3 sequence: CSVYWTGLDNEQFF. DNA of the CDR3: TGCAGCGTCTATTGGACAGGGCTGGACAATGAGCAGTTCTTC.

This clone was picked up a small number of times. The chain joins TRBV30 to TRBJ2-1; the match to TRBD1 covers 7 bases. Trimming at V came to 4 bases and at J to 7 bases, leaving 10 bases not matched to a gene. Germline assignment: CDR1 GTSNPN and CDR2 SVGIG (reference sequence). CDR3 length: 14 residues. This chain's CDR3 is CAWNRGLMANEQFF. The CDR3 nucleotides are TGTGCCTGGAACAGGGGTTTGATGGCTAATGAGCAGTTCTTC.

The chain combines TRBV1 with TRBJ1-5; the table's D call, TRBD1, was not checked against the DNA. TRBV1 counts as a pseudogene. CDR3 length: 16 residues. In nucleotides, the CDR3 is TGCACCAGCAGCCCTCTTCGACAGGGGTGGAATCAGCCCCAGCATTTT. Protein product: CTSSPLRQGWNQPQHF.

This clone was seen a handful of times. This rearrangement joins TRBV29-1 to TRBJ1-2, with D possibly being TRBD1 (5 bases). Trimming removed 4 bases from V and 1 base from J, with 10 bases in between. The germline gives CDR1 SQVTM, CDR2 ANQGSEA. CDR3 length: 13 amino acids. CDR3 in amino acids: CSVGSQGNYGYTF. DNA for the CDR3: TGCAGCGTTGGGTCCCAGGGTAACTATGGCTACACCTTC.

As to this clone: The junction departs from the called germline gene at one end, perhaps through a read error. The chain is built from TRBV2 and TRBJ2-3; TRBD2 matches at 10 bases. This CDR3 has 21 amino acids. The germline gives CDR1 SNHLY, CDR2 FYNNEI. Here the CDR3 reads CASSEDGLAGAETSSTDTQYF. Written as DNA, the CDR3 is TGCGCCAGCAGTGAAGACGGGCTAGCGGGGGCCGAAACCTCTAGCACAGATACGCAGTATTTT.

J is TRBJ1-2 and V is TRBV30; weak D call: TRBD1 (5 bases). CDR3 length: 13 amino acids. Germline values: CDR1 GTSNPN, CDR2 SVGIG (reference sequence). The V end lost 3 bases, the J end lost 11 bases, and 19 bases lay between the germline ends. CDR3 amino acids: CAWSPGTFMRYTF. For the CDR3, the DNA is TGTGCCTGGAGCCCTGGGACTTTTATGAGGTACACCTTC. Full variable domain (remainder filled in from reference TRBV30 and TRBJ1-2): SQTIHQWPATLVQPVGSPLSLECTVEGTSNPNLYWYRQAAGRGLQLLFYSVGIGQISSEVPQNLSASRPQDRQFILSSKKLLLSDSGFYLCAWSPGTFMRYTFGSGTRLTVV.

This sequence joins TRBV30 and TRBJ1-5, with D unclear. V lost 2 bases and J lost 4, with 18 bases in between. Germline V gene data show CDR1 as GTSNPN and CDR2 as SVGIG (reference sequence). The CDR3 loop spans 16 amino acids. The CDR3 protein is CAWSPGIGSGNQPQHF. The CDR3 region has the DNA TGTGCCTGGAGTCCCGGGATAGGGAGTGGAAATCAGCCCCAGCATTTT.

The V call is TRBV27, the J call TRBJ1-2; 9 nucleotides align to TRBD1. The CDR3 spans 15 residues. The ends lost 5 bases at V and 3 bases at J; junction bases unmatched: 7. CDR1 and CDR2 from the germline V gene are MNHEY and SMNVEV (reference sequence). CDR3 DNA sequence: TGTGCCAGCAGTGCGGGACAGGGATATGACTATGGCTACACCTTC. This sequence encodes CASSAGQGYDYGYTF.